The 11 T cell receptor beta chains below were found in one sample sequenced in a study of siplizumab effects on memory and regulatory T cells. Using immunoSEQ multiplex PCR, the repertoire was profiled, and TCRdb retains in-frame clones only, with some absent. This sample carries 100,000 or so clones, less than 95% of them seen once, and the ten largest clones take approximately 1.4%. The specimen sequenced was non-Treg CD4+ T cells sorted from blood. These TCRs come from a human donor in good health.

This rearrangement joins TRBV7-2 to TRBJ2-3; D is unresolved. The V end was cut by 4 bases, the J end by 2 bases, with 7 bases between. The CDR3 covers 13 residues. The germline V gene has CDR1 SGHTA and CDR2 FQGNSA. The CDR3 is CASSSRATDTQYF. DNA of the CDR3: TGTGCCAGCAGCTCGAGAGCCACAGATACGCAGTATTTT.

The chain has TRBV5-5 and TRBJ1-5; 7 bases are shared with TRBD1. Germline loops: CDR1 SGHKS, CDR2 YYEKEE (reference sequence). The CDR3 is 15 residues long. V shed 0 bases and J 7 bases; nucleotides not matched to a gene: 7. The CDR3 loop reads CASSLGATGTQPQHF. In nucleotides, the CDR3 is TGTGCCAGCAGCTTGGGAGCGACAGGGACGCAGCCCCAGCATTTT.

This chain links TRBV28 with TRBJ2-5; TRBD2 agrees at 7 bases. The CDR3 length is 15 residues. Trimming took 3 bases from V and 4 from J; bases not matched to a gene: 8. Germline V lookup: CDR1 MDHEN, CDR2 SYDVKM. The CDR3: CASSFQGGSVETQYF. The CDR3 DNA sequence: TGTGCCAGCAGTTTCCAGGGAGGGTCGGTAGAGACCCAGTACTTC.

V usage is TRBV18 and J usage is TRBJ2-1; the D gene is possibly TRBD2 (5 bases). Germline CDR1 and CDR2: KGHSH and LQKENI. V lost 2 bases and J lost 7, with 12 bases in between. This CDR3 comprises 14 residues. The CDR3 sequence: CASSPSSGENEQFF. CDR3 nucleotide sequence: TGTGCCAGCTCACCAAGCTCCGGGGAGAATGAGCAGTTCTTC.

This clone was observed once. The rearrangement links TRBV9 to TRBJ2-7; TRBD2 agrees at 8 bases. Trimming cost V 1 base and J 3 bases; bases outside gene matches: 3. Germline V CDR1 and CDR2: SGDLS, YYNGEE. This CDR3 is built from 14 residues. This CDR3 is CASSVLSGSYEQYF. In DNA form, the CDR3 reads TGTGCCAGCAGCGTATTAAGCGGGAGCTACGAGCAGTACTTC.

The chain carries TRBV6-4 and TRBJ1-1, with 7 positions matching TRBD1. The CDR3 loop spans 14 amino acids. V lost 2 bases and J lost 4; bases outside the gene matches: 4. CDR1 MRHNA and CDR2 SNTAGT come from the germline V gene. CDR3 sequence reads: CASSDKQGSTEAFF. CDR3 sequence (DNA): TGTGCCAGCAGTGACAAACAGGGGAGCACTGAAGCTTTCTTT.

CDR3 loop: CASSLAQGLGYEQYF. CDR3 in DNA: TGTGCCAGCAGCTTAGCCCAGGGACTAGGATACGAGCAGTACTTC. V and J are TRBV7-6 and TRBJ2-7; TRBD2 agrees at 8 bases. Trimming removed 0 bases from V and 4 bases from J; junction bases left unmatched: 5. CDR3 length: 15 residues. Germline assignment: CDR1 SGHVS and CDR2 FNYEAQ.

J is TRBJ2-1 and V is TRBV6-1; unclear D gene. The ends were cut back, 5 bases at V and 7 bases at J, with 9 bases in the middle. Germline V gives CDR1 MNHNS, CDR2 SASEGT. CDR3 length: 12 residues. The CDR3 DNA sequence: TGTGCCAGCAGTCCAAGTGGGAATGAGCAGTTCTTC. Its protein product is CASSPSGNEQFF.

The chain uses TRBV7-3 and TRBJ2-7, with D maybe TRBD1 (5 bases). Germline V gene data show CDR1 as SGHTA and CDR2 as FQGTGA. V lost 1 base, J lost 5 bases, and 12 bases lay in between. The CDR3 loop spans 14 amino acids. The chain's CDR3 is CASSLMAGSHEQYF. The CDR3 nucleotides are TGTGCCAGCAGCTTAATGGCAGGGTCCCACGAGCAGTACTTC.

V and J are TRBV5-1 and TRBJ2-2; D might be TRBD2 (6 bases). Germline lookup yields CDR1 SGHRS and CDR2 YFSETQ. The length of the CDR3 is 16 residues. Trimming took 0 bases from V and 8 from J, leaving 17 bases between them. CDR3 protein: CASSLELAHASGELFF. CDR3 coding DNA: TGCGCCAGCAGCTTGGAACTAGCCCACGCATCAGGGGAGCTGTTTTTT.

This chain links TRBV15 with TRBJ2-2, with D possibly matching TRBD2 (5 bases). Per the germline V gene, CDR1 is LNHNV and CDR2 is YYDKDF (reference sequence). The CDR3 consists of 15 residues. V shed 3 bases and J shed 4 bases, with 12 bases lying between them. The CDR3 loop is CATSREVSGTGELFF. As DNA, the CDR3 is TGTGCCACCAGCAGGGAGGTTTCGGGCACCGGGGAGCTGTTTTTT.